This T cell receptor (beta chain) was recovered during a study of beta chain features in type 1 diabetes. Study-wide results and caveats: Sampled from patients, naive, central memory and Treg TCRB repertoires appeared more similar than those sampled from healthy donors. TCRB CDR3 length was moderately but significantly reduced in all four CD4+ subsets of Type 1 diabetes patients. There was no resolution here of whether HLA type influences TCRB rearrangement.

A few counts support this clone. Its target is not known. Isolated RNA was reverse transcribed in full, so expressed TCRB transcripts were sequenced. The protocol was immunoSEQ multiplex PCR, while the TCRdb copy is restricted to in-frame clones and leaves out a portion. In the table there are fewer than 900,000 clones, about a sixth of which are singletons. This CDR3 contains 15 residues. V was clipped by 4 bases and J by 4 bases, with 16 bases between them. Looked up from germline, CDR1 is SGHNT and CDR2 is YYREEE (reference sequence). This sequence joins TRBV5-4 and TRBJ2-3; tentative D call: TRBD1 (5 bases). The sequencing input was naive CD4+ T cells from blood. The TCR comes from a woman between 18 and 30 years old in good health. As DNA, the CDR3 is TGTGCCAGCAGCCCCCGAAGACAGTCCTCAGATACGCAGTATTTT. Its translation is CASSPRRQSSDTQYF.